These T cell receptor beta chains were read from a single sample in a study of control samples from healthy donors and cancer patients. Here immunoSEQ multiplex PCR was the method, and the copy in TCRdb shows in-frame clones only, minus some. The data show approximately 190,000 clones, around 93% seen once. The source material was blood. The source of these receptors is a man younger than 40 in good health. CDR3s leave out the opening cysteine and the closing phenylalanine or tryptophan.

CDR3aa: ASSQENRGRGSPLH
v_gene: TRBV4-1
j_gene: TRBJ1-6

CDR3aa: ASSQAFTELAKNIQY
v_gene: TRBV4-1
j_gene: TRBJ2-4

CDR3aa: ASRNTPSSRSSKNIQY
v_gene: TRBV27
j_gene: TRBJ2-4

CDR3aa: ASSQVLGRNTEAF
v_gene: TRBV4-1
j_gene: TRBJ1-1

CDR3aa: ASRQNTEAF
v_gene: TRBV6-5
j_gene: TRBJ1-1

CDR3aa: ASSRDTRSGELF
v_gene: TRBV14
j_gene: TRBJ2-2

CDR3aa: ASSLVQGQPQH
v_gene: TRBV5-1
j_gene: TRBJ1-5

CDR3aa: ASSLAPTGRMVEKLF
v_gene: TRBV5-5
j_gene: TRBJ1-4

CDR3aa: ASSRDRGETQY
v_gene: TRBV5-6
j_gene: TRBJ2-5

CDR3aa: ASSLYTGGETDTQY
v_gene: TRBV27
j_gene: TRBJ2-3

CDR3aa: ASSSGFVNYGYT
v_gene: TRBV5-1
j_gene: TRBJ1-2

CDR3aa: ASRGGSEQF
v_gene: TRBV7-3
j_gene: TRBJ2-1

CDR3aa: ASTEVSSSPDQPQH
v_gene: TRBV19
j_gene: TRBJ1-5

CDR3aa: AARTVGNTIY
v_gene: TRBV30
j_gene: TRBJ1-3

CDR3aa: ASSLGQATNTEAF
v_gene: TRBV4-1
j_gene: TRBJ1-1

CDR3aa: ASSLVSGAGYT
v_gene: TRBV12-3/TRBV12-4
j_gene: TRBJ1-2

CDR3aa: ASSLLTGATGELF
v_gene: TRBV18
j_gene: TRBJ2-2

CDR3aa: ASSIGNYEQY
v_gene: TRBV19
j_gene: TRBJ2-7

CDR3aa: ASSLSGGAYEQY
v_gene: TRBV5-1
j_gene: TRBJ2-7

CDR3aa: ASSLRPGTGELF
v_gene: TRBV7-3
j_gene: TRBJ2-2

CDR3aa: ASSYRQTIMNTEAF
v_gene: TRBV6-2/TRBV6-3
j_gene: TRBJ1-1

CDR3aa: ASSEELLGIRRSTNEKLF
v_gene: TRBV6-1
j_gene: TRBJ1-4

CDR3aa: ASSLWTSGALYEQY
v_gene: TRBV5-1
j_gene: TRBJ2-7

CDR3aa: ASRPPRGGNTIY
v_gene: TRBV6-5
j_gene: TRBJ1-3

CDR3aa: ASSLASGGTDTQY
v_gene: TRBV4-1
j_gene: TRBJ2-3

CDR3aa: ASSVEDLGYNEQF
v_gene: TRBV9
j_gene: TRBJ2-1

CDR3aa: ASSSGQGNSWTEAF
v_gene: TRBV5-1
j_gene: TRBJ1-1

CDR3aa: ASSDIWTDLWGYT
v_gene: TRBV6-1
j_gene: TRBJ1-2

CDR3aa: ASSLRAGGTETQY
v_gene: TRBV11-2
j_gene: TRBJ2-5